Below, 5 T cell receptor beta chains from the same sample are listed, as sequenced in a study of shared clonotypes between healthy human individuals. Only in-frame clones appear in the TCRdb table, and some are missing; sequencing was by immunoSEQ multiplex PCR. The sample contains more than 400,000 clones, about 78% of which appear only once. Sequenced input: PBMCs. Receptors originate from a woman aged 40 to 49 in good health. Some clones in this sample may be carry-over from other donors' samples.

V is TRBV18 and J is TRBJ1-6, with TRBD1 matching over 7 bases. Germline V gene lookup returns CDR1 KGHSH and CDR2 LQKENI. The CDR3 loop spans 18 amino acids. The V segment lost 3 bases and the J segment 5 bases; nucleotides outside the gene matches: 13. CDR3 protein: CASSPQGQHEGHNSPLHF. As DNA, the CDR3 is TGTGCCAGCTCACCCCAGGGACAGCATGAGGGGCATAATTCACCCCTCCACTTT.

The gene calls are TRBV2 and TRBJ2-2; D is unclear. The V end lost 1 base, the J end lost 7 bases, and 4 bases lay between the germline ends. The CDR3 covers 12 residues. Germline V gene data show CDR1 as SNHLY and CDR2 as FYNNEI. As DNA, the CDR3 is TGTGCCAGCAGTGAAGTTAACGGGGAGCTGTTTTTT. It is translated as CASSEVNGELFF.

A single count supports this clone. The chain is built from TRBV7-2 and TRBJ2-7, with D possibly being TRBD2 (6 bases). Germline V CDR1 and CDR2: SGHTA, FQGNSA. The V end lost 8 bases, the J end lost 2 bases, and 19 bases lay between the germline ends. The CDR3 is 15 residues long. The DNA of the CDR3 is TGTGCCAGCTCCCGACGGGGCGCGGGGACCTACGAGCAGTACTTC. Translated: CASSRRGAGTYEQYF.

This clone has a handful of counts. One end of the junction does not line up with germline, which may come from a read error. The chain recombines TRBV30 with TRBJ1-1, with a weak D call TRBD1 (6 bases). Per the germline V gene, CDR1 is GTSNPN and CDR2 is SVGIG (reference sequence). This CDR3 contains 13 residues. CDR3: CAGSWTVNTEAFF. The CDR3 bases are TGTGCCGGGAGTTGGACAGTAAACACTGAAGCTTTCTTT. Full variable domain (outside the CDR3, taken from reference TRBV30 and TRBJ1-1): SQTIHQWPATLVQPVGSPLSLECTVEGTSNPNLYWYRQAAGRGLQLLFYSVGIGQISSEVPQNLSASRPQDRQFILSSKKLLLSDSGFYLCAGSWTVNTEAFFGQGTRLTVV.

The chain has TRBV4-2 and TRBJ2-5; 7 bases line up with TRBD1. Near its end, the DNA agrees better with TRBJ2-7, so the J call may be wrong. CDR1 and CDR2 from the germline V gene are LGHNA and YNFKEQ. CDR3 length: 15 residues. CDR3 sequence (DNA): TGTGCCAGCAGCCAGTTAGGAGACAGGGTCTACGAGCAGTACTTC. Translating gives CASSQLGDRVYEQYF.